Presented here are 17 T cell receptor beta chains from one specimen sequenced in a study of T cell repertoires in cytomegalovirus infection. MiXCR, applied by TCRdb to the reads, yields one record per CDR3 protein. This table has roughly 920,000 distinct CDR3 sequences, roughly 30% appearing once. Antigen specificity for these receptors is unknown. Sequencing was performed on cultured CD8+ T cells from PBMCs, taken from culture after CMV antigen stimulation. The receptors shown here come from a human donor in good health (CMV status not recorded). Some clones in this sample may be carry-over from other donors' samples.

The V and J genes are TRBV27 and TRBJ1-2; unclear D gene. V lost 3 bases and J lost 4, with 12 bases in between. The CDR3 is made up of 14 amino acids. Germline CDR1 is MNHEY and CDR2 is SMNVEV (reference sequence). The CDR3 DNA reads TGTGCCAGCAGTTTCAACCCATGGGGCTATGGCTACACCTTC. Its translation: CASSFNPWGYGYTF.

This clonotype showed up many times. The chain recombines TRBV7-9 with TRBJ1-1; D is unclear. Looked up from germline, CDR1 is SEHNR and CDR2 is FQNEAQ (reference sequence). The CDR3 is 17 residues long. Trimming took off 2 bases at V and 1 base at J, with 17 bases between the two ends. CDR3 DNA: TGTGCCAGCAGCTTAAGTTCCCACAGACCAACGAACACTGAAGCTTTCTTT. This sequence encodes CASSLSSHRPTNTEAFF.

This clonotype was observed a handful of times. The V gene is TRBV20-1, the J gene TRBJ2-2, with 11 bases matching TRBD2. The CDR3 length is 15 residues. From germline, CDR1 is DFQATT and CDR2 SNEGSKA (reference sequence). With V trimmed by 2 bases and J by 1 base, 0 bases remained unmatched. CDR3 in amino acids: CSARLAGGNTGELFF. The CDR3 DNA is TGCAGTGCTAGACTAGCGGGGGGGAACACCGGGGAGCTGTTTTTT.

This clonotype has ten or more counts. The V and J genes are TRBV28 and TRBJ1-4; the match to TRBD1 covers 7 bases. Germline CDR1 MDHEN, CDR2 SYDVKM. The V gene end was trimmed by 2 bases and the J gene end by 5 bases; junction bases not matched to a gene: 14. This CDR3 has 18 residues. This CDR3 reads CASSLALRDSEPNEKLFF. CDR3 bases: TGTGCCAGCAGTTTAGCCCTCCGGGACAGCGAGCCGAATGAAAAACTGTTTTTT.

This sequence joins TRBV5-1 and TRBJ2-7; D gene unclear. The germline V gene encodes CDR1 SGHRS and CDR2 YFSETQ. V lost 2 bases, J lost 2 bases, and 14 bases lay in between. CDR3 size: 15 residues. CDR3 in DNA: TGCGCCAGCAGCTTATCTCGGTTCCCTCCCTACGAGCAGTACTTC. Its protein product is CASSLSRFPPYEQYF.

The gene calls are TRBV2 and TRBJ1-2; a possible D gene is TRBD1 (5 bases). This CDR3 has 16 amino acids. Germline V CDR1 and CDR2: SNHLY, FYNNEI. Trimming took 7 bases from V and 8 from J, leaving 26 bases between them. The CDR3 bases are TGTGCCAGCACTAACGACAGAATGGGGCGGGAAAACGGCTACACCTTC. It is translated as CASTNDRMGRENGYTF.

This clonotype showed up just a few times. As DNA, the CDR3 is TGTGCCAGCAGTACCTTAATTAGAGGGGGGCCTTCGTACTCCTACGAGCAGTACGTC. Translation: CASSTLIRGGPSYSYEQYV. This chain joins TRBV6-2 or TRBV6-3 and TRBJ2-7; possibly TRBD1 or TRBD2 for D (6 bases each). CDR1 and CDR2 (germline): MNHEY, SVGEGT. The length of the CDR3 is 19 residues. The V end lost 5 bases, the J end lost 0 bases, and 26 bases lay between the germline ends.

The chain links TRBV6-6 to TRBJ1-2, with D maybe TRBD1 (6 bases). CDR3 size: 14 residues. V was pared by 6 bases and J by 6 bases, with 17 bases between. Germline CDR1 is MNHNY and CDR2 is SVGAGI (reference sequence). CDR3 nucleotides: TGTGCCAGCAGCTCCGTGGACAGTTCCGATGGCTACACCTTC. Its translation is CASSSVDSSDGYTF.

In its sample, this clonotype was seen many times. The chain recombines TRBV7-2 with TRBJ2-1; D unresolved. V dropped 4 bases and J dropped 0 bases, with 10 bases sitting between them. Germline assignment: CDR1 SGHTA and CDR2 FQGNSA. The CDR3 spans 15 residues. CDR3: CASSSWSSSYNEQFF. The DNA of the CDR3 is TGTGCCAGCAGCTCCTGGTCGAGCTCCTACAATGAGCAGTTCTTC.

The rearrangement uses TRBV6-2 or TRBV6-3 and TRBJ2-7; 8 bases map to TRBD2. The CDR3 is made up of 15 amino acids. Germline lookup yields CDR1 MNHEY and CDR2 SVGEGT. Unmatched junction bases numbered 11, after V lost 7 bases and J lost 3 bases. The CDR3 DNA follows: TGTGCCAGCACCCTAGGAGCGGGGGCCATCTACGAGCAGTACGTC. This codes for CASTLGAGAIYEQYV.

This clonotype was seen a handful of times. This chain links TRBV12-3 or TRBV12-4 with TRBJ2-4, with D possibly TRBD2 on 6 matching bases. Between the trimmed V and J ends, which lost 8 bases and 9 bases, there was a span of 14 bases. This CDR3 comprises 12 residues. CDR3 DNA sequence: TGTGCCAGCGGGGCGGGACCAGTCATTCAGTACTTC. Protein product: CASGAGPVIQYF.

This clonotype was seen many times. CDR3 in amino acids: CASSSGVGYTF. The CDR3 nucleotides are TGTGCCAGCAGTTCAGGGGTTGGCTACACCTTC. V gene TRBV27 combines with J gene TRBJ1-2; possible D gene TRBD1, 6 bases. The CDR3 length is 11 residues. V lost 4 bases and J lost 7, with 7 bases in between. Germline V lookup: CDR1 MNHEY, CDR2 SMNVEV (reference sequence).

The CDR3 DNA reads TGTGCCATCAGGGTTGGCCTTCCCTATGGCTACACCTTC. Translating gives CAIRVGLPYGYTF. This chain links TRBV10-3 with TRBJ1-2; D is unresolved. Germline-derived CDR1 and CDR2 are ENHRY and SYGVKD. The CDR3 covers 13 residues. The ends were cut back, 6 bases at V and 4 bases at J, with 12 bases in the middle.

The J gene is TRBJ2-7, the V gene TRBV20-1; 7 bases agree with TRBD1. Germline V CDR1 and CDR2: DFQATT, SNEGSKA (reference sequence). The CDR3 extends over 15 amino acids. V was pared by 2 bases and J by 2 bases, with 9 bases of the junction left unmatched. The CDR3 region has the DNA TGCAGTGCTAGACACCCGGGACAGATTACCTACGAGCAGTACGTC. It specifies CSARHPGQITYEQYV.

This clonotype was picked up many times. The V call is TRBV28, the J call TRBJ1-4; D possibly corresponds to TRBD1 (5 bases). Germline loops: CDR1 MDHEN, CDR2 SYDVKM. With 3 bases removed from V and 5 bases from J, the gap between germline ends came to 13 bases. CDR3 length: 15 residues. CDR3 amino acids: CASSFLTERNEKLFF. The DNA for the CDR3 is TGTGCCAGCAGTTTTCTGACAGAGAGGAATGAAAAACTGTTTTTT.

The chain carries TRBV2 and TRBJ2-4; TRBD1 is a possible D gene (5 bases). V was shortened by 8 bases and J by 0 bases, with 14 bases between the two germline ends. Per the germline V gene, CDR1 is SNHLY and CDR2 is FYNNEI. This CDR3 has 15 amino acids. This CDR3 is CASLRSGQAKNIQYF. CDR3 DNA sequence: TGTGCCAGCCTCCGTTCAGGACAAGCCAAAAACATTCAGTACTTC.

This clonotype was recorded at least ten times. The rearrangement links TRBV7-2 to TRBJ2-5; TRBD1 agrees at 8 bases. V dropped 11 bases and J dropped 1; count of bases not matched to a gene: 12. Germline loops: CDR1 SGHTA, CDR2 FQGNSA. The CDR3 is 15 amino acids. The CDR3 nucleotides are TGTGCCGATACAATCACAGGGGGTCTCCAAGAGACCCAGTACTTC. As protein: CADTITGGLQETQYF.